This T cell receptor beta chain was sequenced in a study of T cells in Graves' hyperthyroidism and ophthalmopathy. Study-level information: Sampling of peripheral blood happened at initial diagnosis, prior to any treatment.

Broader study findings: Clonotypes that were expanded in thyroid above 0.001 mostly appeared in blood too.

The CDR3 sequence is 12 residues long. V lost 3 bases and J lost 2, with 7 bases in between. CDR1 is DFQATT and CDR2 is SNEGSKA in the germline V gene (reference sequence). This clonotype was found many times. What it binds is not known. Orbital computed tomography and thyroid ultrasound, together with serum TRAb and thyroxine and clinical symptoms, were used for diagnoses. Fresh peripheral blood, under 13 ml, was the source of the PBMCs. The source material, RNA transcripts, was used to amplify TCR beta CDR3 regions. Carried out on the TCR CDR3, a first-round RT-PCR used the HTBI primer set. Each CDR3 protein is one row after TCRdb ran MiXCR on the multiplex PCR reads. Here the sample spans hundreds of thousands of distinct CDR3 sequences, approximately 17% being singletons.

Sequencing input: blood. The chain combines TRBV20-1 with TRBJ1-2; no definite D call. The source of this sequence is a young woman with Graves' ophthalmopathy. The CDR3 bases are TGCAGTGCTAGCCTAGAGAACTATGGCTACACCTTC. Encoded protein: CSASLENYGYTF.